This TCR beta chain was sequenced in a study of patients and donors after allogeneic stem cell transplantation. The CDR3 length is 14 residues. Looked up from germline, CDR1 is SGHTA and CDR2 is FQGTGA. V shed 5 bases and J 6 bases; nucleotides not matched to a gene: 5. TCRdb analysed the RT-PCR reads with MiXCR anew, one entry per CDR3 protein. The repertoire holds some 160,000 distinct CDR3 sequences, with about 24% as singletons. This sequence originates from a human donor who was either an allogeneic HSCT recipient or a stem cell or donor lymphocyte infusion donor (not recorded which). It is not recorded whose cells these are; they may come from a transplant donor. Sequencing input: blood, either unsorted or a sorted T cell fraction (not recorded which). This chain uses TRBV7-3 with TRBJ1-2, with 11 nucleotides matching TRBD1. This CDR3 reads CASSPGTGGDGYTF. The CDR3 nucleotides read TGTGCCAGCAGCCCAGGGACAGGGGGAGATGGCTACACCTTC.